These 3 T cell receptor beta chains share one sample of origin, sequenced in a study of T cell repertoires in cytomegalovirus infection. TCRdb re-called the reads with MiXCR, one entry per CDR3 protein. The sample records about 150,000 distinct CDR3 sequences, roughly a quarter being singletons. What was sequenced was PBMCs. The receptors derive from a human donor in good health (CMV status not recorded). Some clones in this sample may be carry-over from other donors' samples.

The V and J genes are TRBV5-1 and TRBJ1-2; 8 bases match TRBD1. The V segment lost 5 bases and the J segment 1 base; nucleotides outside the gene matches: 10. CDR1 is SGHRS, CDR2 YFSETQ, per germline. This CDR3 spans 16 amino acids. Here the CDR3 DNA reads TGCGCCAGCAGATCCGGACAGGGTGACCTTAACTATGGCTACACCTTC. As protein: CASRSGQGDLNYGYTF.

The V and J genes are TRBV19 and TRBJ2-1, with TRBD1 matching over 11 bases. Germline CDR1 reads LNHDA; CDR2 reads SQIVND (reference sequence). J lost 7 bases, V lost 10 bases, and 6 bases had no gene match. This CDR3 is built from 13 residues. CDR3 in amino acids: CATDRGLGNEQFF. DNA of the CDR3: TGTGCCACGGACAGGGGGCTTGGTAATGAGCAGTTCTTC.

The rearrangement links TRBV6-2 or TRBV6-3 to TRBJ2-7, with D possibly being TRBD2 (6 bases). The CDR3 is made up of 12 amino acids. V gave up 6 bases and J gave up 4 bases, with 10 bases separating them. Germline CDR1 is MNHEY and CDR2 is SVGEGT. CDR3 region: CASRRDFYEQYF. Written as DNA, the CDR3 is TGTGCCAGCAGGCGGGACTTTTACGAGCAGTACTTC.